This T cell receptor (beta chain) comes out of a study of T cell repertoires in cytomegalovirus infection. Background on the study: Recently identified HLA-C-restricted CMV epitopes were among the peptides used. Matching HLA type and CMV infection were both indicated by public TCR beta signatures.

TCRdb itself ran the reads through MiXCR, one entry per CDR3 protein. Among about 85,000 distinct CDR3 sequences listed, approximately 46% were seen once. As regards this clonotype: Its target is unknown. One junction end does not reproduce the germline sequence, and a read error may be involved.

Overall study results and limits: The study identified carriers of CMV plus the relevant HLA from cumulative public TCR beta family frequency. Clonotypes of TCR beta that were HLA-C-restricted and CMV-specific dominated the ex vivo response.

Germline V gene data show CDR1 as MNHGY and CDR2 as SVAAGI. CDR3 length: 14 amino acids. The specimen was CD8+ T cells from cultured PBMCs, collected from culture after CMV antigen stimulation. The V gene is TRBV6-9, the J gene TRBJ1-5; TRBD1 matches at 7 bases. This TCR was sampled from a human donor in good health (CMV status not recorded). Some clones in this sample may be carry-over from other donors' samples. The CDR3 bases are TGTTCCAGCAGCATGGGACAGAAGAATAAGCCTCAGCATTTT. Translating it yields CSSSMGQKNKPQHF.